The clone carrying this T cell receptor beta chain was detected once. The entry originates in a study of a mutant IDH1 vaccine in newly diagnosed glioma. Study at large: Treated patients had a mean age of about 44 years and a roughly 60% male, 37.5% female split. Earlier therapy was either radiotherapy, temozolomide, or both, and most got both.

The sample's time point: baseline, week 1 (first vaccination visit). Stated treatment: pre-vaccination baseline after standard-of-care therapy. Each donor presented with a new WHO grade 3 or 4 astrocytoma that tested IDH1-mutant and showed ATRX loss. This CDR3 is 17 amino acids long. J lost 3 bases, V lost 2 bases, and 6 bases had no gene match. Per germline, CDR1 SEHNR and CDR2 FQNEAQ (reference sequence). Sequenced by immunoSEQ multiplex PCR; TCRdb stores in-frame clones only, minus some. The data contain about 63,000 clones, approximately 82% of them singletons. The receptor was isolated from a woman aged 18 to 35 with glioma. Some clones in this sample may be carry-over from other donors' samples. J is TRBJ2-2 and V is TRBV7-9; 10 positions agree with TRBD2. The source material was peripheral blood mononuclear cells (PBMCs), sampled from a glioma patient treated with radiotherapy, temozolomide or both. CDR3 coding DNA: TGTGCCAGCAGCTTAAGTAGCGGGGGGTTCCACACCGGGGAGCTGTTTTTT. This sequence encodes CASSLSSGGFHTGELFF.